Presented here are 15 T cell receptor beta chains from one specimen sequenced in a study of blood T cell repertoires in COVID-19. Using immunoSEQ multiplex PCR, the repertoire was profiled, and TCRdb retains in-frame clones only, with some absent. In the table there are about 180,000 clones, approximately 87% of which are singletons. Material: peripheral blood. The origin of the receptors is a person in their 70s with COVID-19, enrolled during active disease.

The rearrangement uses TRBV11-2 and TRBJ2-2; possible D gene TRBD2, 6 bases. This CDR3 has 14 amino acids. Trimming removed 4 bases at V and 0 bases at J, with 6 bases between. Germline V CDR1 and CDR2: SGHAT, FQNNGV. This CDR3 is CASSWDSNTGELFF. Written as DNA, the CDR3 is TGTGCCAGCAGCTGGGACTCGAACACCGGGGAGCTGTTTTTT.

V gene TRBV29-1 combines with J gene TRBJ1-1, with D perhaps matching TRBD1 (6 bases). V lost 7 bases, J lost 8 bases, and 8 bases lay in between. The CDR3 sequence is 9 residues long. The germline V gene encodes CDR1 SQVTM and CDR2 ANQGSEA. CDR3 nucleotides: TGCAGCGGGGGGGCAGAAGCTTTCTTT. This codes for CSGGAEAFF.

The J gene is TRBJ2-7, the V gene TRBV12-3 or TRBV12-4; possibly TRBD2 for D (5 bases). The CDR3 length is 12 residues. Trimming removed 5 bases at V and 4 bases at J, with 9 bases between. The CDR3 loop is CASSIGVYEQYF. The CDR3, as DNA: TGTGCCAGCAGTATCGGGGTTTACGAGCAGTACTTC.

The chain uses TRBV5-1 and TRBJ2-5; possible D gene TRBD1, 6 bases. The V gene lost 0 bases and the J gene lost 2 bases, with 14 bases spanning the gap. The CDR3 is 16 residues long. CDR1 is SGHRS and CDR2 is YFSETQ in the germline V gene. The CDR3 sequence is CASSLGIGTTQETQYF. The CDR3 region has the DNA TGCGCCAGCAGCTTGGGGATCGGGACAACTCAAGAGACCCAGTACTTC.

The chain employs TRBV19 and TRBJ2-1; 7 nucleotides agree with TRBD2. The CDR3 spans 13 residues. Germline trimming cut 6 bases from V and 10 bases from J; bases unmatched to any gene: 9. Germline V gene sequence: CDR1 LNHDA, CDR2 SQIVND (reference sequence). The CDR3 protein is CASSSSGTWEQFF. CDR3 coding DNA: TGTGCCAGTAGCTCAAGCGGGACTTGGGAGCAGTTCTTC.

The chain links TRBV19 to TRBJ2-1, with TRBD2 identical over 9 bases. CDR1 is LNHDA and CDR2 is SQIVND in the germline V gene (reference sequence). V gave up 6 bases and J gave up 7 bases; unmatched junction bases: 16. The CDR3 loop spans 17 amino acids. The CDR3, as DNA: TGTGCCAGTAGAACCCGCCGGGGCGGGGGGGCTCATAATGAGCAGTTCTTC. It codes for CASRTRRGGGAHNEQFF.

J is TRBJ1-2 and V is TRBV9; D is unclear. The V gene's germline CDR1 is SGDLS and CDR2 YYNGEE. The CDR3 contains 13 residues. The V end lost 0 bases, the J end lost 4 bases, and 7 bases lay between the germline ends. The CDR3 bases are TGTGCCAGCAGCGTAGAGCCAACCTATGGCTACACCTTC. The encoded protein is CASSVEPTYGYTF.

The J gene is TRBJ2-3, the V gene TRBV30, with D unresolved. Trimming took 2 bases from V and 7 from J, leaving 19 bases between them. The CDR3 has 15 amino acids. The V gene's germline CDR1 is GTSNPN and CDR2 SVGIG (reference sequence). The CDR3 sequence is CAWSPSGLKGYTQYF. The CDR3 coding sequence is TGTGCCTGGAGTCCCTCGGGTTTGAAAGGATATACGCAGTATTTT.

This clone has only one observation. The chain carries TRBV5-8 and TRBJ1-2, with D perhaps TRBD1 (6 bases). The CDR3 has 13 residues. Germline values: CDR1 SGHTS, CDR2 YDEGEE. Trimming left V 1 base short and J 4 bases short, with 8 bases between. CDR3 region: CASSLTGSYGYTF. The DNA for the CDR3 is TGTGCCAGCAGCTTGACAGGGAGCTATGGCTACACCTTC.

This chain's CDR3 is CASSHPPWGNFGFF. CDR3 sequence (DNA): TGTGCCAGCAGCCATCCACCCTGGGGCAATTTCGGTTTCTTT. The V call is TRBV14, the J call TRBJ1-1, with D possibly being TRBD1 (5 bases). The CDR3 runs to 14 residues. V was cut by 3 bases and J by 13 bases, with 21 bases left in between. CDR1 and CDR2 (germline): SGHDN, FVKESK.

The J gene is TRBJ1-5, the V gene TRBV18, with D perhaps TRBD1 (5 bases). Germline CDR1 reads KGHSH; CDR2 reads LQKENI. Trimming pared 0 bases from V and 6 bases from J, leaving 18 bases between. The CDR3 totals 17 residues. The CDR3 bases are TGTGCCAGCTCACCACCGGCGGCTCCCCGGGGGTCTCAGCCCCAGCATTTT. Its protein is CASSPPAAPRGSQPQHF. Supplemented by reference TRBV18 and TRBJ1-5, the full variable domain reads NAGVMQNPRHLVRRRGQEARLRCSPMKGHSHVYWYRQLPEEGLKFMVYLQKENIIDESGMPKERFSAEFPKEGPSILRIQQVVRGDSAAYFCASSPPAAPRGSQPQHFGDGTRLSIL.

The gene calls are TRBV19 and TRBJ1-1, with D tentatively TRBD1 (5 bases). CDR3 length: 15 amino acids. CDR1 and CDR2 from the germline V gene are LNHDA and SQIVND (reference sequence). Trimming took off 9 bases at V and 2 bases at J, with 19 bases between the two ends. The DNA for the CDR3 is TGTGCCAGCGCCCCCCAGGGCGCGCCAAACACTGAAGCTTTCTTT. It encodes CASAPQGAPNTEAFF.

The CDR3 is CASSLVAYTDTQYF. CDR3 nucleotides: TGTGCCAGCAGCTTAGTGGCTTACACAGATACGCAGTATTTT. The chain joins TRBV7-2 to TRBJ2-3, with D uncertain. Trimming removed 1 base from V and 2 bases from J, with 7 bases in between. The CDR3 length is 14 residues. Germline V gene data show CDR1 as SGHTA and CDR2 as FQGNSA.

The chain recombines TRBV5-8 with TRBJ1-4; the D gene is possibly TRBD1 (6 bases). The CDR3 loop spans 15 amino acids. V lost 5 bases to trimming and J lost 5 bases, with 16 bases between them. Per the germline V gene, CDR1 is SGHTS and CDR2 is YDEGEE. CDR3 bases: TGTGCCAGCAGTTCTATAGGACAGAGAAATGAAAAACTGTTTTTT. Protein sequence: CASSSIGQRNEKLFF.

This chain links TRBV7-9 with TRBJ2-7, with D possibly being TRBD1 (6 bases). The CDR3 consists of 15 residues. Germline CDR1 reads SEHNR; CDR2 reads FQNEAQ (reference sequence). V was pared by 3 bases and J by 2 bases, with 14 bases between. In DNA, the CDR3 is TGTGCCAGCAGCTTCGGGGACACCTTCGCCTACGAGCAGTACTTC. This encodes CASSFGDTFAYEQYF.